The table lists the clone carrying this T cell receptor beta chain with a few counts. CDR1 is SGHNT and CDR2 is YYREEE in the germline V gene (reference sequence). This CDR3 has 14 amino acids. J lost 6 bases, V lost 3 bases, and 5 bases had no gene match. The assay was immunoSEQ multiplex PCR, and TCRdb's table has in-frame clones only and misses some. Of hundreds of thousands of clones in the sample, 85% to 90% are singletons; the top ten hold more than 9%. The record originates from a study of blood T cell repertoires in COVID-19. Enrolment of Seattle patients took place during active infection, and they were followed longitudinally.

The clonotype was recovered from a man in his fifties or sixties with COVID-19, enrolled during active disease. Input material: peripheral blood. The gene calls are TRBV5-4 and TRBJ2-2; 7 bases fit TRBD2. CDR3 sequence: CASSSATSAGELFF. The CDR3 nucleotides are TGTGCCAGCAGCTCAGCCACTAGCGCCGGGGAGCTGTTTTTT.